A single sample gave rise to the 27 T cell receptor beta chains below, sequenced in a study of blood T cell repertoires in COVID-19. Clones were sequenced by immunoSEQ multiplex PCR, and TCRdb holds only the in-frame ones, with some missing. The sample lists roughly 86,000 clones, more than 75% occurring once. The sequencing sample was made of peripheral blood. The receptors shown here come from a man aged 40-50 years with acute or convalescent COVID-19.

V usage is TRBV2 and J usage is TRBJ2-1; D may be TRBD1 (7 bases). Trimming stripped 4 bases from V and 9 bases from J, with 16 bases between. The CDR3 totals 14 residues. Looked up from germline, CDR1 is SNHLY and CDR2 is FYNNEI. CDR3 DNA sequence: TGTGCCAGCAGTGTCAGGGGGGAGTCGGGTGAGCAGTTCTTC. It codes for CASSVRGESGEQFF.

The V and J genes are TRBV9 and TRBJ2-1; 7 bases fit TRBD2. The CDR3 is 14 residues long. With V trimmed by 0 bases and J by 8 bases, 5 bases remained unmatched. Germline CDR1 is SGDLS and CDR2 is YYNGEE. The CDR3 DNA reads as TGTGCCAGCAGCGTAGTGGGGGGGGTCCATGAGCAGTTCTTC. Translation gives CASSVVGGVHEQFF.

V and J are TRBV10-2 and TRBJ1-2; 9 nucleotides agree with TRBD1. The V gene end was trimmed by 8 bases and the J gene end by 3 bases; junction bases not matched to a gene: 7. The CDR3 consists of 14 residues. Germline values: CDR1 WSHSY, CDR2 SAAADI. Here the CDR3 reads CASRGQGGHYGYTF. The CDR3 DNA reads as TGCGCCAGCCGGGGACAGGGCGGACACTATGGCTACACCTTC.

The chain is built from TRBV4-1 and TRBJ2-1; maybe TRBD2 (5 bases). The CDR3 has 19 amino acids. The V gene lost 0 bases and the J gene lost 6 bases, with 24 bases spanning the gap. Germline-derived CDR1 and CDR2 are MGHRA and YSYEKL. CDR3 in DNA: TGCGCCAGCAGCCAAGATTCACCCCAAGGGAGAGCCTACAGCAATGAGCAGTTCTTC. Residues: CASSQDSPQGRAYSNEQFF.

This clone is a singleton in its sample. The rearrangement links TRBV7-9 to TRBJ1-3; D ambiguous. Germline CDR1 SEHNR, CDR2 FQNEAQ (reference sequence). The CDR3 runs to 14 residues. Trimming left V 8 bases short and J 0 bases short, with 11 bases between. In DNA form, the CDR3 reads TGTGCCAGCTGTGGGGAGATCTCTGGAAACACCATATATTTT. As protein: CASCGEISGNTIYF. The full variable domain, its missing parts supplied by reference TRBV7-9 and TRBJ1-3, is DTGVSQNPRHKITKRGQNVTFRCDPISEHNRLYWYRQTLGQGPEFLTYFQNEAQLEKSRLLSDRFSAERPKGSFSTLEIQRTEQGDSAMYLCASCGEISGNTIYFGEGSWLTVV.

In its sample, this clone was seen a few times. The chain is built from TRBV2 and TRBJ1-5; tentative D call: TRBD1 (6 bases). In germline, CDR1 is SNHLY, CDR2 FYNNEI. The CDR3 covers 14 residues. Trimming cost V 9 bases and J 5 bases, with 17 bases left between them. The CDR3 coding sequence is TGTGCCAGAGGGGGGGTGAAACAAGATCAGCCCCAGCATTTT. It translates to CARGGVKQDQPQHF.

The chain uses TRBV5-1 and TRBJ1-2; D is perhaps TRBD1 (6 bases). The V end lost 4 bases, the J end lost 3 bases, and 7 bases lay between the germline ends. CDR3 length equals 12 residues. CDR1 and CDR2 from the germline V gene are SGHRS and YFSETQ. The CDR3 loop is CASSHRDYGYTF. CDR3 in DNA: TGCGCCAGCAGCCACAGGGACTATGGCTACACCTTC.

The gene calls are TRBV27 and TRBJ1-2; TRBD1 matches 7 bases. Germline V gene sequence: CDR1 MNHEY, CDR2 SMNVEV (reference sequence). This CDR3 is built from 15 residues. Trimming at V came to 6 bases and at J to 0 bases, leaving 7 bases not matched to a gene. CDR3 sequence: CASSYGTDANYGYTF. The CDR3 DNA sequence: TGTGCCAGCAGCTACGGGACAGATGCTAACTATGGCTACACCTTC.

The genes are TRBV10-2 and TRBJ1-5; perhaps TRBD1 as D (6 bases). Germline CDR1 and CDR2: WSHSY and SAAADI. The CDR3 length is 15 residues. With 7 bases removed from V and 0 bases from J, the gap between germline ends came to 13 bases. The DNA of the CDR3 is TGCGCCAGCAAACCCGACAGGTATAGCAATCAGCCCCAGCATTTT. It specifies CASKPDRYSNQPQHF.

This clone was seen just once. V usage is TRBV7-9 and J usage is TRBJ1-4; D is possibly TRBD1 (6 bases). Trimming shortened V by 3 bases and J by 0 bases, and 14 bases separated the two germline ends. The germline CDR1 and CDR2 sequences are SEHNR and FQNEAQ (reference sequence). The CDR3 loop spans 17 amino acids. The CDR3 is CASSFALQGTTNEKLFF. The DNA for the CDR3 is TGTGCCAGCAGCTTCGCTCTACAGGGTACAACTAATGAAAAACTGTTTTTT.

V gene TRBV6-1 combines with J gene TRBJ1-3; no definite D call. The germline V gene has CDR1 MNHNS and CDR2 SASEGT. Trimming left V 0 bases short and J 3 bases short, with 9 bases between. The CDR3 contains 15 residues. The CDR3 region is CASSEAWEFGNTIYF. The CDR3 nucleotides read TGTGCCAGCAGTGAAGCTTGGGAGTTTGGAAACACCATATATTTT.

This sequence joins TRBV5-1 and TRBJ2-7, with a tentative D call TRBD1 (6 bases). Trimming removed 6 bases at V and 3 bases at J, with 13 bases between. CDR1 is SGHRS, CDR2 YFSETQ, per germline. The CDR3 has 13 residues. The CDR3 reads CASKITGNYEQYF. CDR3 bases: TGCGCCAGCAAGATTACAGGGAACTACGAGCAGTACTTC. Supplemented by reference TRBV5-1 and TRBJ2-7, the full variable domain reads KAGVTQTPRYLIKTRGQQVTLSCSPISGHRSVSWYQQTPGQGLQFLFEYFSETQRNKGNFPGRFSGRQFSNSRSEMNVSTLELGDSALYLCASKITGNYEQYFGPGTRLTVT.

The V call is TRBV6-6, the J call TRBJ1-1; D is perhaps TRBD1 (6 bases). This CDR3 is built from 14 residues. Germline CDR1 reads MNHNY; CDR2 reads SVGAGI (reference sequence). Trimming took off 6 bases at V and 0 bases at J, with 11 bases between the two ends. CDR3 DNA: TGTGCCAGCAGGCCTAGACAGGTGAACACTGAAGCTTTCTTT. It specifies CASRPRQVNTEAFF.

The chain combines TRBV30 with TRBJ1-2; a possible D gene is TRBD1 (5 bases). CDR1 is GTSNPN, CDR2 SVGIG, per germline (reference sequence). Deletions cut 4 bases from V and 7 bases from J, with 13 bases between. The CDR3 is made up of 12 amino acids. The CDR3 DNA reads as TGTGCCTGGATGGAGGGGCGGGGTGGCTACACCTTC. This gives the protein CAWMEGRGGYTF.

This chain uses TRBV11-2 with TRBJ1-6; D remains unclear. The CDR3 covers 16 residues. The germline V and J ends were trimmed by 1 base and 8 bases, with 15 bases remaining between them. Germline CDR1 SGHAT, CDR2 FQNNGV. The CDR3 region has the DNA TGTGCCAGCAGCTTAGGAGGTTTGTGGGAGCATTCACCCCTCCACTTT. It specifies CASSLGGLWEHSPLHF. The entire variable domain, with the rest obtained from reference TRBV11-2 and TRBJ1-6, is as follows: EAGVAQSPRYKIIEKRQSVAFWCNPISGHATLYWYQQILGQGPKLLIQFQNNGVVDDSQLPKDRFSAERLKGVDSTLKIQPAKLEDSAVYLCASSLGGLWEHSPLHFGNGTRLTVT.

The chain uses TRBV6-1 and TRBJ2-2, with 7 bases matching TRBD2. Germline V gene data show CDR1 as MNHNS and CDR2 as SASEGT. The junction had 6 bases not matched to a gene; V was cut back by 2 bases and J by 6 bases. CDR3 size: 15 residues. The CDR3 DNA is TGTGCCAGCAGTGAATTCGGACTAGTGGCCGGGGAGCTGTTTTTT. It is translated as CASSEFGLVAGELFF.

J is TRBJ2-1 and V is TRBV4-2; 7 bases match TRBD2. The CDR3 length is 16 residues. Germline loops: CDR1 LGHNA, CDR2 YNFKEQ. The J segment lost 8 bases and the V segment lost 0 bases, leaving 10 bases of the junction unmatched. The CDR3 DNA follows: TGTGCCAGCAGCCAAGAACTCCAGCGGGACTGGGATGAGCAGTTCTTC. It codes for CASSQELQRDWDEQFF.

The chain carries TRBV6-5 and TRBJ1-2, with 7 bases fitting TRBD1. Germline CDR1 reads MNHEY; CDR2 reads SVGAGI. The CDR3 is 13 residues long. V gave up 11 bases and J gave up 2 bases; unmatched junction bases: 8. CDR3 sequence: CASGEGGNYGYTF. CDR3 bases: TGTGCCTCCGGGGAAGGGGGCAACTATGGCTACACCTTC.

This rearrangement joins TRBV6-2 or TRBV6-3 to TRBJ2-7, with 9 positions matching TRBD1. Germline CDR1 is MNHEY and CDR2 is SVGEGT. The CDR3 is 16 residues long. With 5 bases clipped from V and 0 bases from J, the junction kept 8 bases outside the gene matches. Here the CDR3 reads CASSGWTGAISYEQYF. CDR3 DNA sequence: TGTGCCAGCAGTGGCTGGACAGGGGCGATCTCCTACGAGCAGTACTTC.

This chain uses TRBV19 with TRBJ1-5; 7 bases map to TRBD1. This CDR3 comprises 13 residues. CDR1 and CDR2 from the germline V gene are LNHDA and SQIVND (reference sequence). The J segment lost 2 bases and the V segment lost 7 bases, leaving 2 bases of the junction unmatched. This CDR3 reads CASIGQGNQPQHF. The CDR3, as DNA: TGTGCCAGTATAGGACAGGGCAATCAGCCCCAGCATTTT.

This clone was counted at least ten times. V gene TRBV19 combines with J gene TRBJ1-4, with 7 positions matching TRBD1. CDR1 LNHDA and CDR2 SQIVND come from the germline V gene (reference sequence). This CDR3 contains 13 residues. V shed 10 bases, J shed 4 bases, and the junction held 6 bases outside the gene matches. The CDR3 loop reads CATPGQLNEKLFF. The DNA of the CDR3 is TGTGCCACTCCGGGACAGCTTAATGAAAAACTGTTTTTT.

This chain uses TRBV11-2 with TRBJ2-3; 7 nucleotides line up with TRBD2. Germline values: CDR1 SGHAT, CDR2 FQNNGV. The J segment lost 2 bases and the V segment lost 2 bases, leaving 4 bases of the junction unmatched. This CDR3 spans 15 amino acids. The CDR3 sequence: CASSLRGRATDTQYF. CDR3 coding DNA: TGTGCCAGCAGCTTACGTGGGAGGGCCACAGATACGCAGTATTTT.

This chain connects TRBV9 to TRBJ2-1; 8 bases map to TRBD2. The CDR3 totals 15 residues. CDR1 is SGDLS and CDR2 is YYNGEE in the germline V gene. The junction had 3 bases not matched to a gene; V was cut back by 0 bases and J by 4 bases. CDR3 nucleotide sequence: TGTGCCAGCAGCGTAGAACTAGCGGTTTACAATGAGCAGTTCTTC. Protein sequence: CASSVELAVYNEQFF.

J is TRBJ2-2 and V is TRBV3-1 (or the pseudogene TRBV3-2); D possibly corresponds to TRBD1 (6 bases). V lost 0 bases and J lost 7, with 15 bases in between. From germline, CDR1 is LGHDT and CDR2 YNNKEL (reference sequence). The CDR3 runs to 16 residues. The CDR3 loop reads CASSQDLGAVGGELFF. The CDR3 nucleotides read TGTGCCAGCAGCCAAGATCTGGGGGCCGTTGGCGGGGAGCTGTTTTTT.

This chain uses TRBV5-4 with TRBJ2-7, with D unclear. The V gene lost 1 base and the J gene lost 0 bases, with 8 bases spanning the gap. The CDR3 has 14 residues. Germline CDR1 reads SGHNT; CDR2 reads YYREEE (reference sequence). CDR3 coding DNA: TGTGCCAGCAGCTTGTCCCCCTCCTCCTACGAGCAGTACTTC. Its protein product is CASSLSPSSYEQYF.

The chain links TRBV10-3 to TRBJ1-6; perhaps TRBD1 as D (5 bases). Trimming took off 6 bases at V and 8 bases at J, with 8 bases between the two ends. The germline V gene has CDR1 ENHRY and CDR2 SYGVKD. The CDR3 contains 12 residues. For the CDR3, the DNA is TGTGCCATCAGGGAACAGGATTCACCCCTCCACTTT. Protein product: CAIREQDSPLHF.

The V gene is TRBV12-3 or TRBV12-4, the J gene TRBJ1-5, with 9 bases lining up with TRBD1. The trim removed 7 bases at V and 9 bases at J, leaving 7 bases unmatched. This CDR3 spans 13 amino acids. CDR3 protein: CASTLTGGGPQHF. Written as DNA, the CDR3 is TGTGCCAGCACCTTGACAGGGGGTGGGCCCCAGCATTTT.